Below are 8 T cell receptor beta chains sequenced from a single sample in a study of T cells in Graves' hyperthyroidism and ophthalmopathy. Amplification yielded TCR beta CDR3 regions, with RNA transcripts as the source. HTBI primers were used for first-round RT-PCR of the TCR CDR3. TCRdb recomputed calls from the multiplex PCR reads with MiXCR, one row per CDR3 protein. Among 250,000 to 350,000 distinct CDR3 sequences listed, about 20% were seen once. Material: blood. The receptors originated from a man aged 25 to 40 with Graves' ophthalmopathy.

This clonotype was counted ten times or more. The V and J genes are TRBV20-1 and TRBJ2-1; possible D gene TRBD2, 6 bases. CDR1 and CDR2 (germline): DFQATT, SNEGSKA (reference sequence). Trimming left V 6 bases short and J 6 bases short, with 21 bases between. The CDR3 consists of 15 residues. The CDR3, as DNA: TGCAGTGCCATTAGCTCTAGCGAAGTGTCCAATGAGCAGTTCTTC. Its translation is CSAISSSEVSNEQFF.

The chain joins TRBV27 to TRBJ2-7; 8 bases line up with TRBD2. Trimming cost V 0 bases and J 5 bases; bases outside gene matches: 6. The CDR3 has 15 residues. Germline CDR1 is MNHEY and CDR2 is SMNVEV (reference sequence). The CDR3: CASSLSWRAGDEQYF. CDR3 DNA sequence: TGTGCCAGCAGTTTATCTTGGAGAGCGGGGGACGAGCAGTACTTC.

This clonotype was observed a handful of times. The chain links TRBV15 to TRBJ1-5; weak D call: TRBD1 (6 bases). V shed 2 bases and J shed 5 bases, with 19 bases lying between them. This CDR3 spans 17 amino acids. Germline lookup yields CDR1 LNHNV and CDR2 YYDKDF (reference sequence). The CDR3 loop is CATSRTGSGSQHQPQHF. Here the CDR3 DNA reads TGTGCCACCAGCAGAACAGGGTCAGGTTCGCAACATCAGCCCCAGCATTTT.

There are many counts of this clonotype. The chain carries TRBV11-2 and TRBJ1-2; no clear D. The ends were cut back, 5 bases at V and 6 bases at J, with 13 bases in the middle. This CDR3 has 13 residues. Per germline, CDR1 SGHAT and CDR2 FQNNGV. CDR3 amino acids: CASSLPPADGYTF. The CDR3 coding sequence is TGTGCCAGCAGCCTACCCCCGGCGGATGGCTACACCTTC.

This clonotype has more than one count but fewer than ten. The V gene is TRBV9, the J gene TRBJ1-2; TRBD1 might be the D (6 bases). The CDR3 totals 14 residues. Deletions cut 3 bases from V and 3 bases from J, with 12 bases between. Germline V gene lookup returns CDR1 SGDLS and CDR2 YYNGEE. The CDR3 sequence: CASSDGGPYYGYTF. The CDR3 nucleotides are TGTGCCAGCAGCGACGGGGGGCCCTACTATGGCTACACCTTC.

The rearrangement uses TRBV5-5 and TRBJ2-5; D unresolved. The CDR3 sequence is 19 residues long. The V gene lost 1 base and the J gene lost 2 bases, with 24 bases spanning the gap. Germline V gene data show CDR1 as SGHKS and CDR2 as YYEKEE (reference sequence). The CDR3 DNA reads as TGTGCCAGCAGCTTGAGGCTTGCGTCCGGCTATATCAGACAAGAGACCCAGTACTTC. Protein sequence: CASSLRLASGYIRQETQYF.

This clonotype was observed many times. The chain employs TRBV2 and TRBJ1-1; D is unresolved. The length of the CDR3 is 12 residues. The ends were cut back, 3 bases at V and 6 bases at J, with 8 bases in the middle. The germline V gene has CDR1 SNHLY and CDR2 FYNNEI. Here the CDR3 reads CASSDGVSEAFF. CDR3 nucleotides: TGTGCCAGCAGTGACGGGGTCTCTGAAGCTTTCTTT.

The chain employs TRBV20-1 and TRBJ2-4; tentatively, D is TRBD2 (6 bases). CDR1 is DFQATT, CDR2 SNEGSKA, per germline (reference sequence). V lost 1 base, J lost 1 base, and 14 bases lay in between. The CDR3 consists of 16 residues. The CDR3 nucleotides read TGCAGTGCTAGAGTAGGCGGGGAGGTGGCCAAAAACATTCAGTACTTC. This translates into CSARVGGEVAKNIQYF.